The rows below give T cell receptor beta chains drawn from one sample of a study of T cells expressing NK-cell markers. TCRdb reprocessed the 5' RACE reads, keeping one entry per CDR3 protein, no DNA. Its listing shows approximately 420,000 distinct CDR3 sequences. The specimen sequenced was blood T cells: a sorted CD56 or NKG2C T cell subset, CD4+ or CD8+ T cells, or bulk PBMC T cells (not recorded which). The receptor set was obtained from a woman aged 45-60 years in good health. The CDR3 runs from the conserved cysteine through the conserved F or W. The order of the fields is V gene, J gene, CDR3 protein.

TRBV6-2/TRBV6-3,TRBJ1-2,CASAQAAYGYTF
TRBV9,TRBJ2-1,CASSVWRDGGEQFF
TRBV12-3/TRBV12-4,TRBJ1-6,CASSPGTYNSPLHF
TRBV7-3,TRBJ1-1,CASSPTGPNTEAFF
TRBV12-3/TRBV12-4,TRBJ2-5,CASSLALGVKTQYF
TRBV20-1,TRBJ2-1,CSAPLLAGGPGEQFF
TRBV20-1,TRBJ1-5,CSALRGDNQPQHF
TRBV10-3,TRBJ2-1,CAISPPGQDEQFF
TRBV24-1,TRBJ2-7,CATSALDEQYF
TRBV5-8,TRBJ2-1,CASSLVVAGVHEQFF
TRBV28,TRBJ1-2,CASTPGQGDGYTF
TRBV20-1,TRBJ2-5,CSARDPGQAGAIETQYF
TRBV10-3,TRBJ1-1,CAISSGVGLTEAFF
TRBV20-1,TRBJ1-1,CSAREVRDRNTEAFF